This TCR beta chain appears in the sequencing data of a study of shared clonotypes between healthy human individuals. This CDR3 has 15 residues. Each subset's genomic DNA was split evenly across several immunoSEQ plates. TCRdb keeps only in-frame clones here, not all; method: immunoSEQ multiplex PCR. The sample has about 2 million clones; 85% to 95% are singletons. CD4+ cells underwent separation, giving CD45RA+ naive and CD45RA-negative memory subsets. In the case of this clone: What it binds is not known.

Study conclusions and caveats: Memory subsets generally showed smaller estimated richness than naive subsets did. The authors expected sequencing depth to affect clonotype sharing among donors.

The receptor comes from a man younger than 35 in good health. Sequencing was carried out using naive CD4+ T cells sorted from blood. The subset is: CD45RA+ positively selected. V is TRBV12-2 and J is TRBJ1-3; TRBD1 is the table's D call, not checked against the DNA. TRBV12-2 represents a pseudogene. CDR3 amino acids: CASLHGPRERNTIYF. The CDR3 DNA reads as TGTGCAAGTCTCCACGGACCCAGGGAAAGAAACACCATATATTTT.